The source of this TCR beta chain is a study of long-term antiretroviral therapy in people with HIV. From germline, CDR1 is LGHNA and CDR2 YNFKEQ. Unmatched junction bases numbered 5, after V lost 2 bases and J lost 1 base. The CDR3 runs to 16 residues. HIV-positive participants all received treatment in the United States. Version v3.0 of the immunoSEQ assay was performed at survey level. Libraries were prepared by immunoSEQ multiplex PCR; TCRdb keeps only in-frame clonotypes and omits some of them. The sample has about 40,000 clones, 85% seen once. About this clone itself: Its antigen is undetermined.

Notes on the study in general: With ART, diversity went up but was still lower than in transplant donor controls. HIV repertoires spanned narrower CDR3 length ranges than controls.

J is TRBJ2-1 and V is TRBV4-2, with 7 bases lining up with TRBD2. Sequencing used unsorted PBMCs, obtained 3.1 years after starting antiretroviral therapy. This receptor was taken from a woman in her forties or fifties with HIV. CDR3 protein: CASSQPSGSSYNEQFF. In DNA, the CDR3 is TGTGCCAGCAGCCAACCTAGCGGAAGTTCCTACAATGAGCAGTTCTTC.